Sequencing of this T cell receptor (beta chain) was carried out in a study of cytomegalovirus exposure and HLA in healthy donors. Study outcomes and limitations: Reports indicate that TCR beta sequences accurately predicted the HLA-A and HLA-B alleles of most subjects. In a later analysis, across HLA loci, associated TCR counts were highest for DRB1, lowest for HLA-C. When a later analysis was performed, an Asian-associated ancestry cluster reportedly had fewer N-insertions than the roughly 700-donor mean.

With 1 base removed from V and 4 bases from J, the gap between germline ends came to 8 bases. In germline, CDR1 is GTSNPN, CDR2 SVGIG (reference sequence). The CDR3 loop spans 13 amino acids. Details on this clone: Antigen: not known.

PCR amplification relied on 60 Vbeta primers (plus 13 Jbeta primers). As processed by the authors: There were about 86 million unique TCR beta chains by a later count, and approximately 12 million of them were shared. Produced via immunoSEQ multiplex PCR; TCRdb's table is partial and in-frame only. V and J calls and clone size come straight from that table; D and trimming were deduced from the DNA. In the table there are tens of thousands of clones, around 77% of which are singletons. The sequence was collected from a woman in her thirties or forties in good health and CMV-seropositive. Sample: PBMCs. The chain recombines TRBV30 with TRBJ1-5; D uncertain. Written as DNA, the CDR3 is TGTGCCTGGAGTGCGAGAGGGAATCAGCCCCAGCATTTT. Translating it yields CAWSARGNQPQHF.